This T cell receptor beta chain was recovered during a study of T cells in Graves' hyperthyroidism and ophthalmopathy. Researchers amplified the TCR beta CDR3 regions from RNA transcripts. TCR CDR3 underwent first-round RT-PCR with the HTBI primer set. TCRdb independently ran MiXCR on the multiplex PCR reads; one entry per CDR3 protein. Of 500,000 to 600,000 distinct CDR3 sequences detected, 35% to 55% appear once; the ten largest clones hold around 8%. Ten or more counts support this clonotype. This CDR3 has 14 residues. Germline V lookup: CDR1 LNHNV, CDR2 YYDKDF (reference sequence). The V end was cut by 5 bases, the J end by 6 bases, with 13 bases between.

Material for sequencing was peripheral blood or thyroid tissue (not recorded which). The clonotype originates from a woman aged 18-35 years with Graves' hyperthyroidism. The chain has TRBV15 and TRBJ2-2; TRBD1 is a possible D gene (5 bases). The CDR3 loop is CATSPNSGSGELFF. The CDR3 region has the DNA TGTGCCACCAGCCCTAATTCAGGGTCCGGGGAGCTGTTTTTT. The full variable domain, with the rest looked up from reference TRBV15 and TRBJ2-2, is DAMVIQNPRYQVTQFGKPVTLSCSQTLNHNVMYWYQQKSSQAPKLLFHYYDKDFNNEADTPDNFQSRRPNTSFCFLDIRSPGLGDTAMYLCATSPNSGSGELFFGEGSRLTVL.